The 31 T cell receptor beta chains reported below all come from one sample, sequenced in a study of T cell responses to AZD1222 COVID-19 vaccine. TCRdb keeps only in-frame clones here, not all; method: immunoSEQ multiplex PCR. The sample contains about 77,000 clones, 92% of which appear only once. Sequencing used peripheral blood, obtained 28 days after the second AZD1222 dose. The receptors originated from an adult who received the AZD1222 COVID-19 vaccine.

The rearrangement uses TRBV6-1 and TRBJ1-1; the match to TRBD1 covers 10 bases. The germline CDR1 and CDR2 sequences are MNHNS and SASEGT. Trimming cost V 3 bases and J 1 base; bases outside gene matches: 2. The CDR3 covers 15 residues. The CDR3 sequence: CASSEWDRGNTEAFF. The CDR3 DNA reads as TGTGCCAGCAGTGAGTGGGACAGGGGGAACACTGAAGCTTTCTTT.

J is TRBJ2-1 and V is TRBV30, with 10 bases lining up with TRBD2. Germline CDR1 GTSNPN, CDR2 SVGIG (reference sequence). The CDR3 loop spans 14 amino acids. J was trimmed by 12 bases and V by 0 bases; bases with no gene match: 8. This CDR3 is CAWSVTSGTGWQFF. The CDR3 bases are TGTGCCTGGAGTGTAACTAGCGGGACGGGCTGGCAGTTCTTC.

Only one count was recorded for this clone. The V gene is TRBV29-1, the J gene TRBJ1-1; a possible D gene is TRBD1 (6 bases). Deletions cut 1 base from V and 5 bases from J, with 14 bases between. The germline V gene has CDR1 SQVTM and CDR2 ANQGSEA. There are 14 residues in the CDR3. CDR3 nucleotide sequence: TGCAGCGTTGAAGGGGTAGGGGGGAAAACTGAAGCTTTCTTT. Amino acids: CSVEGVGGKTEAFF.

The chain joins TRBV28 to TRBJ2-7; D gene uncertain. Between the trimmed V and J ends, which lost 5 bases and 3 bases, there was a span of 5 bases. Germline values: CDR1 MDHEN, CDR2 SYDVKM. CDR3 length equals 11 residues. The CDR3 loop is CASSPGYEQYF. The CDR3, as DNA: TGTGCCAGCAGTCCGGGCTACGAGCAGTACTTC.

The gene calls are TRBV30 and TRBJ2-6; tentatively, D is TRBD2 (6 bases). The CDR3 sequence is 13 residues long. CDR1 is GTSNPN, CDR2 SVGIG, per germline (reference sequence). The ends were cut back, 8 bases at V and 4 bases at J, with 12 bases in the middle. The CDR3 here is CALRDSGANVLTF. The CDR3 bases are TGTGCCCTCAGGGACTCCGGGGCCAACGTCCTGACTTTC.

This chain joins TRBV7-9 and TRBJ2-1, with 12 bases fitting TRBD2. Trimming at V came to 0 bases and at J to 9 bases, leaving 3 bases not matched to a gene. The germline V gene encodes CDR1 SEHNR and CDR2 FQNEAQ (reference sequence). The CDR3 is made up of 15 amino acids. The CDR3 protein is CASSLARLAGAEQFF. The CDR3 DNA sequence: TGTGCCAGCAGCTTAGCGCGACTAGCGGGAGCTGAGCAGTTCTTC.

The CDR3 DNA reads as TGTGCCAGCAGGTTGCAGGGGTTAGGTGAGCAGTACTTC. Its protein product is CASRLQGLGEQYF. The rearrangement uses TRBV2 and TRBJ2-7, with D tentatively TRBD1 (6 bases). This CDR3 spans 13 amino acids. The germline CDR1 and CDR2 sequences are SNHLY and FYNNEI. V was clipped by 6 bases and J by 7 bases, with 16 bases between them.

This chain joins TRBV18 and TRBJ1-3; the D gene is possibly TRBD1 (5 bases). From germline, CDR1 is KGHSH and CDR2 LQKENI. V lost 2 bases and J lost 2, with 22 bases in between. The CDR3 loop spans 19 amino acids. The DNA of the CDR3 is TGTGCCAGCTCACCATCGGTTCGCACGGAGGGGCGTCCTGGAAACACCATATATTTT. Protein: CASSPSVRTEGRPGNTIYF. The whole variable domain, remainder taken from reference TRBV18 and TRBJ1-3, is NAGVMQNPRHLVRRRGQEARLRCSPMKGHSHVYWYRQLPEEGLKFMVYLQKENIIDESGMPKERFSAEFPKEGPSILRIQQVVRGDSAAYFCASSPSVRTEGRPGNTIYFGEGSWLTVV.

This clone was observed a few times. This chain's CDR3 is CASSPNDGNQPQHF. CDR3 nucleotide sequence: TGTGCCAGCTCACCAAACGATGGCAATCAGCCCCAGCATTTT. This chain links TRBV18 with TRBJ1-5, with D hard to call. The CDR3 is 14 amino acids. The germline CDR1 and CDR2 sequences are KGHSH and LQKENI. V was shortened by 2 bases and J by 2 bases, with 7 bases between the two germline ends.

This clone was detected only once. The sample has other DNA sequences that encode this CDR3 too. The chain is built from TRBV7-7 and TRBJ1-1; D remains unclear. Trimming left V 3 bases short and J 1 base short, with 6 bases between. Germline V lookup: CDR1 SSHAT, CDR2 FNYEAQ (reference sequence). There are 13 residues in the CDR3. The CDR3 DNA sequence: TGTGCCAGCAGCTTGACGGGGAACACTGAAGCTTTCTTT. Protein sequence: CASSLTGNTEAFF.

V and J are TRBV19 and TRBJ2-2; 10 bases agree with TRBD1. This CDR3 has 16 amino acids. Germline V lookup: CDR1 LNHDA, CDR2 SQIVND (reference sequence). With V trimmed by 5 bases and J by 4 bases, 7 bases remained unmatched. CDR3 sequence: CASSARQGAGTGELFF. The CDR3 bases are TGTGCCAGTAGTGCCCGACAGGGGGCTGGCACCGGGGAGCTGTTTTTT. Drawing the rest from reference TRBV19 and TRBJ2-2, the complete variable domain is DGGITQSPKYLFRKEGQNVTLSCEQNLNHDAMYWYRQDPGQGLRLIYYSQIVNDFQKGDIAEGYSVSREKKESFPLTVTSAQKNPTAFYLCASSARQGAGTGELFFGEGSRLTVL.

The CDR3, as DNA: TGCAGCGTTGTTGCGTTGGACACTGAAGCTTTCTTT. Amino acids: CSVVALDTEAFF. The chain uses TRBV29-1 and TRBJ1-1; D remains ambiguous. This CDR3 comprises 12 residues. Germline-derived CDR1 and CDR2 are SQVTM and ANQGSEA. V lost 4 bases and J 3 bases, leaving 9 bases between the germline ends.

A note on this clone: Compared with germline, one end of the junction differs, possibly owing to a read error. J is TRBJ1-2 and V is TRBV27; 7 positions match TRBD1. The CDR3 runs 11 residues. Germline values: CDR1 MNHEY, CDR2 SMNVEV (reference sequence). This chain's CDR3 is CASSPDRDTAF. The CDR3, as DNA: TGTGCCAGCAGTCCAGACAGGGACACGGCGTTC.

The CDR3 DNA sequence: TGCGCCAGCAGCCCGGAGGTGGGACTAGTTTCCGAGCAGTACTTC. Its translation: CASSPEVGLVSEQYF. V and J are TRBV5-1 and TRBJ2-7, with 8 bases identical to TRBD2. J lost 6 bases, V lost 4 bases, and 12 bases had no gene match. CDR3 length: 15 residues. Germline assignment: CDR1 SGHRS and CDR2 YFSETQ.

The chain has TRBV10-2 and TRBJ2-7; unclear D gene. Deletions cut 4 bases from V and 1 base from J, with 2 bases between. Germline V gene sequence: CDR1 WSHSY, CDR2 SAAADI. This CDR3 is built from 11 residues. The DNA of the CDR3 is TGCGCCAGCAGTGTTTCCTACGAGCAGTACTTC. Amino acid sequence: CASSVSYEQYF.

The CDR3 DNA follows: TGTGCCACCAGTGATCGTAGACAGGGGTATCAGCCCCAGCATTTT. Its translation is CATSDRRQGYQPQHF. This sequence joins TRBV24-1 and TRBJ1-5, with TRBD1 identical over 8 bases. The CDR3 sequence is 15 residues long. J lost 5 bases, V lost 3 bases, and 5 bases had no gene match. Germline-derived CDR1 and CDR2 are KGHDR and SFDVKD.

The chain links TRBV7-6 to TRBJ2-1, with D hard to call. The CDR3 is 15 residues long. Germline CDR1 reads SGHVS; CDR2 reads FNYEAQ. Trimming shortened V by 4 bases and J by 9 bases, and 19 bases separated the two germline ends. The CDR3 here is CASSSRAPVRGEQFF. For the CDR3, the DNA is TGTGCCAGCAGCTCCCGGGCCCCAGTGAGAGGTGAGCAGTTCTTC. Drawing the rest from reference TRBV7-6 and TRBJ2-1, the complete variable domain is GAGVSQSPRYKVTKRGQDVALRCDPISGHVSLYWYRQALGQGPEFLTYFNYEAQQDKSGLPNDRFSAERPEGSISTLTIQRTEQRDSAMYRCASSSRAPVRGEQFFGPGTRLTVL.

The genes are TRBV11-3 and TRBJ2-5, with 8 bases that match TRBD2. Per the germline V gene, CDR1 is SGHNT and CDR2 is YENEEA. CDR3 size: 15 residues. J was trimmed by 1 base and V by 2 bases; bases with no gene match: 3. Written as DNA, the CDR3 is TGTGCCAGCAGCTTAACGGGAGGGCTCCAAGAGACCCAGTACTTC. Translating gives CASSLTGGLQETQYF.

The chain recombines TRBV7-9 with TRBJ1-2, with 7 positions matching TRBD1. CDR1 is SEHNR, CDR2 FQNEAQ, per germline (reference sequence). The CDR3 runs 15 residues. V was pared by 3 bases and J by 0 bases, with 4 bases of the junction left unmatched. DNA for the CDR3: TGTGCCAGCAGCTTTCCAACAGGGGCTAACTATGGCTACACCTTC. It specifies CASSFPTGANYGYTF.

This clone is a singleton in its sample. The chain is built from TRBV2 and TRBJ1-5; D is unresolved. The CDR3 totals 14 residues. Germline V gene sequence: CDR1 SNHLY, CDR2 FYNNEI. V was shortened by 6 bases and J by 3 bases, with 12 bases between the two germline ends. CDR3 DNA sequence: TGTGCCAGCAGCCCAGATGGGCCCAATCAGCCCCAGCATTTT. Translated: CASSPDGPNQPQHF.

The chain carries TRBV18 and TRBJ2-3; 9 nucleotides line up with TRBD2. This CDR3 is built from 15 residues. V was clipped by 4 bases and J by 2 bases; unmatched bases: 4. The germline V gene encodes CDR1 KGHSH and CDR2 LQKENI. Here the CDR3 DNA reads TGTGCCAGCTCACGACTAGCGGAACTCACAGATACGCAGTATTTT. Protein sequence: CASSRLAELTDTQYF.

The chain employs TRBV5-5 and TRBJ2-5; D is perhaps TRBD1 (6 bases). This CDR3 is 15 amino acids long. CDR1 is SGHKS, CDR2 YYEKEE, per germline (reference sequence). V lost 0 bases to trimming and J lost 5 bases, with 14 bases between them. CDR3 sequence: CASSLVAGAGETQYF. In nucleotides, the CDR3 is TGTGCCAGCAGCTTGGTGGCAGGGGCCGGGGAGACCCAGTACTTC.

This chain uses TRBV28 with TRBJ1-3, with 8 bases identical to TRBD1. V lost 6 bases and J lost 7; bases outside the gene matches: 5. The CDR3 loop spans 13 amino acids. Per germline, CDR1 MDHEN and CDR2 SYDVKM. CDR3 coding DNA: TGTGCCAGCAGCAGACAGGGGTCGAACACCATATATTTT. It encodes CASSRQGSNTIYF.

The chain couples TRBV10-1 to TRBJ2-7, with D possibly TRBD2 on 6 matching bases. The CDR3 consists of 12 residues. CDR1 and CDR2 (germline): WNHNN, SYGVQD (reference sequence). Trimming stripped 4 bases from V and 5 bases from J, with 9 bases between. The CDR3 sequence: CASSGERDEQYF. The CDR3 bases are TGCGCCAGCAGTGGGGAGCGGGACGAGCAGTACTTC.

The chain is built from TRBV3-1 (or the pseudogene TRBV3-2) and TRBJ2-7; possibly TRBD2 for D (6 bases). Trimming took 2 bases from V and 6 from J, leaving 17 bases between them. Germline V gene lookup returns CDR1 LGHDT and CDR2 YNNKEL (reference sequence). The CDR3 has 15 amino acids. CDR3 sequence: CASSQWESGAAEQYF. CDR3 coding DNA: TGTGCCAGCAGCCAATGGGAATCGGGAGCGGCCGAGCAGTACTTC.

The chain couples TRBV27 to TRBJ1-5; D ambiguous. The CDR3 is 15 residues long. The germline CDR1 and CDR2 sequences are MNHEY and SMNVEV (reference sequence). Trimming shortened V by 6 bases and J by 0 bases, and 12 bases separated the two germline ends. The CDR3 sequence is CASSYPGNSNQPQHF. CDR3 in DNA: TGTGCCAGCAGCTACCCGGGGAATAGCAATCAGCCCCAGCATTTT.

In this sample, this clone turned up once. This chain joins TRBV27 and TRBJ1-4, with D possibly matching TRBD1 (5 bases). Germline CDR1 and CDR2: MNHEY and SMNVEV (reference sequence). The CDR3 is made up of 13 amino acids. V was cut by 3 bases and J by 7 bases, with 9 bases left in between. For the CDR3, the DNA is TGTGCCAGCAGTTTGAATAGGGGTGAAAAACTGTTTTTT. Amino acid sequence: CASSLNRGEKLFF.

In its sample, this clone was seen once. This CDR3 is CASSQGPSGEGYTF. The CDR3, as DNA: TGTGCCAGCAGCCAGGGGCCTTCAGGCGAGGGCTACACCTTC. V usage is TRBV7-9 and J usage is TRBJ1-2; a possible D gene is TRBD1 (6 bases). V was trimmed by 5 bases and J by 8 bases, leaving 18 bases between them. CDR3 length equals 14 residues. Germline V lookup: CDR1 SEHNR, CDR2 FQNEAQ (reference sequence).

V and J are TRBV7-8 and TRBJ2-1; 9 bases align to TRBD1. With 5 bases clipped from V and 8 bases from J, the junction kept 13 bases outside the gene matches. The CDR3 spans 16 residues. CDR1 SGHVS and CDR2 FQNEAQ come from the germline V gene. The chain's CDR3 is CASSAAPGQGIYEQFF. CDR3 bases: TGTGCCAGCAGCGCCGCCCCGGGACAGGGTATTTATGAGCAGTTCTTC.

DNA of the CDR3: TGTGCCAGCAGCTTGAGCCCTTATGCCACCGGGGAGCTGTTTTTT. Amino acid sequence: CASSLSPYATGELFF. This chain uses TRBV7-9 with TRBJ2-2, with D hard to call. There are 15 residues in the CDR3. Germline loops: CDR1 SEHNR, CDR2 FQNEAQ (reference sequence). The germline V and J ends were trimmed by 3 bases and 4 bases, with 12 bases remaining between them.

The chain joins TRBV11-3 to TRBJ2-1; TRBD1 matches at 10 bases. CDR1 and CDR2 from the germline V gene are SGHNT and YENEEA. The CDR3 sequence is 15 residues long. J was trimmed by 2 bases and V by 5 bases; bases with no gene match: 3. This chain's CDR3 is CASSTGTGAYNEQFF. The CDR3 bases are TGTGCCAGCAGCACCGGGACAGGGGCCTACAATGAGCAGTTCTTC.